The 26 T cell receptor beta chains given below trace back to one sample, sequenced in a study of blood T cell repertoires in COVID-19. TCRdb's table, derived via immunoSEQ multiplex PCR, lists solely in-frame clones and lacks some. The profile shows 96,000 or so clones, 81% of them singletons. Sample: peripheral blood. The receptors stem from an elderly man with COVID-19, enrolled during active disease.

V usage is TRBV11-2 and J usage is TRBJ2-5, with TRBD2 matching 8 bases. V was clipped by 1 base and J by 6 bases; unmatched bases: 10. This CDR3 has 16 residues. The germline V gene encodes CDR1 SGHAT and CDR2 FQNNGV. The CDR3 loop reads CASSLAGRGAGQTQYF. In DNA form, the CDR3 reads TGTGCCAGCAGCTTAGCTGGGCGGGGGGCCGGACAGACCCAGTACTTC.

This sequence joins TRBV5-1 and TRBJ1-3; TRBD1 matches at 8 bases. Germline V lookup: CDR1 SGHRS, CDR2 YFSETQ. The V segment lost 4 bases and the J segment 4 bases; nucleotides outside the gene matches: 7. This CDR3 has 15 residues. CDR3 in amino acids: CASSPGGARGNTIYF. CDR3 DNA sequence: TGCGCCAGCAGCCCAGGGGGCGCAAGGGGAAACACCATATATTTT.

The rearrangement uses TRBV2 and TRBJ1-2; D call uncertain. The CDR3 covers 16 residues. Trimming took 2 bases from V and 8 from J, leaving 21 bases between them. The germline V gene encodes CDR1 SNHLY and CDR2 FYNNEI. CDR3 sequence (DNA): TGTGCCAGCAGTGAAACCCGATCGACTCGGTTAGACGGCTACACCTTC. Translation: CASSETRSTRLDGYTF.

The chain recombines TRBV3-1 (or the pseudogene TRBV3-2) with TRBJ1-6, with D possibly TRBD1 on 6 matching bases. This CDR3 comprises 14 residues. With 1 base removed from V and 5 bases from J, the gap between germline ends came to 6 bases. The germline CDR1 and CDR2 sequences are LGHDT and YNNKEL (reference sequence). The CDR3 loop is CASSQGTDNSPLHF. The CDR3, as DNA: TGTGCCAGCAGCCAAGGGACAGATAATTCACCCCTCCACTTT.

The V call is TRBV11-3, the J call TRBJ2-5; 9 nucleotides line up with TRBD2. The germline CDR1 and CDR2 sequences are SGHNT and YENEEA. Losses at the gene ends were 5 bases for V and 4 bases for J; bases not matched to a gene: 14. The CDR3 is 17 residues long. The CDR3 spells CASSPGLAGVAPETQYF. CDR3 sequence (DNA): TGTGCCAGCAGCCCCGGATTAGCGGGAGTTGCACCAGAGACCCAGTACTTC.

This clone was seen only once. The DNA of the CDR3 is TGCAGCGTTGATACCGGGACAGGGGGCTGGGAGCAGTACTTC. This gives the protein CSVDTGTGGWEQYF. This chain links TRBV29-1 with TRBJ2-7, with 12 nucleotides matching TRBD1. The CDR3 consists of 14 residues. CDR1 and CDR2 (germline): SQVTM, ANQGSEA. The V segment lost 3 bases and the J segment 7 bases; nucleotides outside the gene matches: 7.

This clone came up once. The V and J genes are TRBV3-1 (or the pseudogene TRBV3-2) and TRBJ1-4; D unresolved. The CDR3 has 16 amino acids. Looked up from germline, CDR1 is LGHDT and CDR2 is YNNKEL (reference sequence). V was shortened by 0 bases and J by 0 bases, with 8 bases between the two germline ends. The CDR3 here is CASSQDSGATNEKLFF. CDR3 sequence (DNA): TGTGCCAGCAGCCAAGATTCGGGAGCAACTAATGAAAAACTGTTTTTT.

This chain connects TRBV4-3 to TRBJ1-1; 8 bases are shared with TRBD1. This CDR3 is built from 17 residues. V shed 1 base, J shed 3 bases, and the junction held 10 bases outside the gene matches. The germline CDR1 and CDR2 sequences are LGHNA and YSLEER. CDR3 amino acids: CASSQAGFGRGHTEAFF. CDR3 in DNA: TGCGCCAGCAGCCAAGCGGGGTTTGGCAGGGGGCACACTGAAGCTTTCTTT.

The chain couples TRBV24-1 to TRBJ1-2, with 8 bases identical to TRBD1. V was clipped by 3 bases and J by 4 bases; unmatched bases: 9. The V gene's germline CDR1 is KGHDR and CDR2 SFDVKD. This CDR3 is built from 16 residues. Written as DNA, the CDR3 is TGTGCCACCAGTGATCCATCTCACAGGGGGACCTATGGCTACACCTTC. Protein product: CATSDPSHRGTYGYTF.

In this sample, this clone turned up a few times. The chain carries TRBV25-1 and TRBJ1-3, with a tentative D call TRBD1 (6 bases). Trimming took off 7 bases at V and 4 bases at J, with 14 bases between the two ends. The CDR3 has 14 residues. Germline assignment: CDR1 MGHDK and CDR2 SYGVNS. CDR3 residues: CASTRGTSGNTIYF. The CDR3 DNA reads as TGTGCCAGCACCCGAGGGACATCCGGAAACACCATATATTTT.

V and J are TRBV5-1 and TRBJ1-3; possibly TRBD1 for D (5 bases). Trimming took 0 bases from V and 0 from J, leaving 10 bases between them. Per germline, CDR1 SGHRS and CDR2 YFSETQ. This CDR3 is built from 16 residues. CDR3 sequence (DNA): TGCGCCAGCAGCTTGGGACAGACCAGCTCTGGAAACACCATATATTTT. It yields the protein CASSLGQTSSGNTIYF.

This chain connects TRBV5-5 to TRBJ2-1; 10 positions match TRBD1. Per germline, CDR1 SGHKS and CDR2 YYEKEE (reference sequence). The length of the CDR3 is 17 residues. Trimming took 3 bases from V and 9 from J; bases not matched to a gene: 15. The chain's CDR3 is CASSYILGTGDIGEQFF. The CDR3 DNA is TGTGCCAGCAGCTACATCCTCGGGACAGGGGATATAGGTGAGCAGTTCTTC.

The count of this clone is one. The chain combines TRBV4-1 with TRBJ2-3; 13 bases match TRBD2. CDR1 and CDR2 (germline): MGHRA, YSYEKL. The V and J ends lost 0 bases and 6 bases, in that order; junction bases with no gene match: 3. CDR3 length: 16 amino acids. CDR3 sequence: CASSQEGLAGVDTQYF. The CDR3 DNA follows: TGCGCCAGCAGCCAAGAAGGACTAGCGGGAGTGGATACGCAGTATTTT.

The chain is built from TRBV27 and TRBJ1-6; weak D call: TRBD1 (5 bases). The CDR3 has 16 residues. V lost 2 bases and J 7 bases, leaving 15 bases between the germline ends. Germline V gene data show CDR1 as MNHEY and CDR2 as SMNVEV (reference sequence). The CDR3 DNA reads as TGTGCCAGCAGTTTAGAGGAGGGGTTGGGGAATTCACCCCTCCACTTT. As protein: CASSLEEGLGNSPLHF.

This chain links TRBV5-1 with TRBJ1-2, with 10 bases identical to TRBD1. This CDR3 contains 16 residues. V was clipped by 6 bases and J by 2 bases; unmatched bases: 10. Germline values: CDR1 SGHRS, CDR2 YFSETQ. The chain's CDR3 is CASTSRATGGNYGYTF. In nucleotides, the CDR3 is TGCGCCAGCACTTCGAGGGCGACAGGGGGCAACTATGGCTACACCTTC.

V is TRBV9 and J is TRBJ1-3; D is perhaps TRBD1 (5 bases). With 0 bases removed from V and 1 base from J, the gap between germline ends came to 11 bases. This CDR3 is built from 16 residues. In germline, CDR1 is SGDLS, CDR2 YYNGEE. The CDR3 sequence: CASSVGGRPSGNTIYF. CDR3 nucleotide sequence: TGTGCCAGCAGCGTAGGGGGCCGCCCTTCTGGAAACACCATATATTTT.

The gene calls are TRBV27 and TRBJ1-6, with D maybe TRBD1 (6 bases). Trimming removed 8 bases from V and 5 bases from J, with 13 bases in between. The CDR3 sequence is 14 residues long. The germline V gene encodes CDR1 MNHEY and CDR2 SMNVEV (reference sequence). The DNA of the CDR3 is TGTGCCAGCCAATTGGCAGGGGATAATTCACCCCTCCACTTT. This sequence encodes CASQLAGDNSPLHF.

This chain joins TRBV28 and TRBJ2-1; 13 bases are a match to TRBD2. Germline values: CDR1 MDHEN, CDR2 SYDVKM. Losses at the gene ends were 6 bases for V and 6 bases for J; bases not matched to a gene: 5. This CDR3 is 15 amino acids long. CDR3 sequence: CASSPGLAGLNEQFF. The CDR3, as DNA: TGTGCCAGCAGCCCGGGACTAGCGGGACTCAATGAGCAGTTCTTC.

This chain joins TRBV27 and TRBJ2-1; the D gene is possibly TRBD1 (6 bases). The germline V gene encodes CDR1 MNHEY and CDR2 SMNVEV (reference sequence). This CDR3 has 14 amino acids. V was trimmed by 6 bases and J by 5 bases, leaving 14 bases between them. CDR3 coding DNA: TGTGCCAGCAGAACCGGGGACATAGACAATGAGCAGTTCTTC. Its translation is CASRTGDIDNEQFF.

The V gene is TRBV5-4, the J gene TRBJ2-2, with a possible D match to TRBD2 (6 bases). Trimming left V 0 bases short and J 0 bases short, with 9 bases between. Germline V gene lookup returns CDR1 SGHNT and CDR2 YYREEE (reference sequence). The CDR3 is 16 residues long. CDR3 region: CASSLAGAANTGELFF. The CDR3 bases are TGTGCCAGCAGCTTGGCGGGAGCGGCGAACACCGGGGAGCTGTTTTTT.

The V and J genes are TRBV28 and TRBJ1-2; D uncertain. Germline assignment: CDR1 MDHEN and CDR2 SYDVKM. The ends were cut back, 5 bases at V and 7 bases at J, with 8 bases in the middle. The CDR3 runs to 11 residues. The CDR3 protein is CASSLGSGYTF. Written as DNA, the CDR3 is TGTGCCAGCAGTCTCGGTTCTGGCTACACCTTC.

The V and J genes are TRBV10-3 and TRBJ1-1, with 11 bases that match TRBD1. Unmatched junction bases numbered 7, after V lost 0 bases and J lost 4 bases. The CDR3 sequence is 17 residues long. Germline CDR1 and CDR2: ENHRY and SYGVKD. The DNA for the CDR3 is TGTGCCATCAGTGAGTCTAGGGACAGGGGGTCGGGCACTGAAGCTTTCTTT. Its protein is CAISESRDRGSGTEAFF.

This chain connects TRBV29-1 to TRBJ2-7, with D possibly TRBD2 on 6 matching bases. Germline V gene data show CDR1 as SQVTM and CDR2 as ANQGSEA. V dropped 5 bases and J dropped 3 bases, with 11 bases sitting between them. This CDR3 is built from 12 residues. The CDR3: CSVSPGSYEQYF. CDR3 coding DNA: TGCAGCGTTAGTCCCGGGAGCTACGAGCAGTACTTC.

The chain recombines TRBV19 with TRBJ1-2; 8 bases match TRBD1. The J segment lost 8 bases and the V segment lost 5 bases, leaving 10 bases of the junction unmatched. The CDR3 extends over 14 amino acids. CDR1 and CDR2 (germline): LNHDA, SQIVND (reference sequence). The CDR3 loop reads CASSPDRDVWGYTF. CDR3 nucleotide sequence: TGTGCCAGTAGTCCGGACAGGGATGTGTGGGGCTACACCTTC.

The V call is TRBV18, the J call TRBJ1-4, with 7 positions matching TRBD1. V lost 3 bases and J lost 0; bases outside the gene matches: 13. The germline V gene has CDR1 KGHSH and CDR2 LQKENI. CDR3 length: 19 residues. The CDR3 sequence is CASSPNPYRGLATNEKLFF. CDR3 sequence (DNA): TGTGCCAGCTCACCGAATCCATACAGGGGATTAGCAACTAATGAAAAACTGTTTTTT.

A few counts support this clone. This chain connects TRBV5-6 to TRBJ1-3, with TRBD1 as a possible D gene (5 bases). The CDR3 runs to 13 residues. Trimming removed 6 bases at V and 3 bases at J, with 10 bases between. Germline V gives CDR1 SGHDT, CDR2 YYEEEE. CDR3: CASNWGVGNTIYF. CDR3 sequence (DNA): TGTGCCAGCAACTGGGGGGTTGGAAACACCATATATTTT.